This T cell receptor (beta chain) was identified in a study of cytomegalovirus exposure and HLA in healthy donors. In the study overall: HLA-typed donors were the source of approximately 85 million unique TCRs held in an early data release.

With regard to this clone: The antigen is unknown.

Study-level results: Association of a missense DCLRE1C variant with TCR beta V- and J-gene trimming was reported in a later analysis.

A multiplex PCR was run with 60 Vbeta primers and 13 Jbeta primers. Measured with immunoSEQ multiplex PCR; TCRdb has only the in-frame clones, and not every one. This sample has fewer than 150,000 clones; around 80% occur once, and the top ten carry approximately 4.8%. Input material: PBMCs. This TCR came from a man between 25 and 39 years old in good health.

The CDR3 DNA follows: TGTGCCAGCAGTTTAGCGGGTAGCTCCTACGAGCAGTACTTC. The encoded protein is CASSLAGSSYEQYF. The genes are TRBV6-5 and TRBJ2-7, with TRBD2 identical over 7 bases. The CDR3 extends over 14 amino acids. Germline V CDR1 and CDR2: MNHEY, SVGAGI. Unmatched junction bases numbered 3, after V lost 4 bases and J lost 0 bases.